This TCR beta chain was found in a study of control samples from healthy donors and cancer patients. Sequencing used immunoSEQ multiplex PCR; TCRdb keeps in-frame clones, though not all of them. The sample carries about 200,000 clones, around 93% recorded once. The V end lost 5 bases, the J end lost 4 bases, and 12 bases lay between the germline ends. Germline CDR1 SGHVS, CDR2 FNYEAQ. This CDR3 contains 13 residues. The sample was blood. The sequence came from a man aged 25-45 years in good health. The chain links TRBV7-6 to TRBJ2-7; the D gene is possibly TRBD1 (6 bases). Here the CDR3 reads CASSPPDRYEQYF. For the CDR3, the DNA is TGTGCCAGCAGCCCTCCCGACAGGTACGAGCAGTACTTC. The full variable domain, completed using reference TRBV7-6 and TRBJ2-7, is GAGVSQSPRYKVTKRGQDVALRCDPISGHVSLYWYRQALGQGPEFLTYFNYEAQQDKSGLPNDRFSAERPEGSISTLTIQRTEQRDSAMYRCASSPPDRYEQYFGPGTRLTVT.